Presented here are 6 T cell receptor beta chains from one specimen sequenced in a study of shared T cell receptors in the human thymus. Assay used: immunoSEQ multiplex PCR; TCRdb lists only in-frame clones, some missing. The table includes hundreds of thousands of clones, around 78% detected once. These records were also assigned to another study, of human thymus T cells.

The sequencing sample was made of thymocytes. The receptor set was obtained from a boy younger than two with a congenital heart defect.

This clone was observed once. The CDR3 here is CASSQDGGTRTDTQYF. CDR3 DNA: TGCGCCAGCAGCCAAGATGGGGGGACTCGCACAGATACGCAGTATTTT. The chain joins TRBV4-3 to TRBJ2-3; D is perhaps TRBD2 (6 bases). V lost 0 bases and J 1 base, leaving 11 bases between the germline ends. The CDR3 covers 16 residues. Per the germline V gene, CDR1 is LGHNA and CDR2 is YSLEER.

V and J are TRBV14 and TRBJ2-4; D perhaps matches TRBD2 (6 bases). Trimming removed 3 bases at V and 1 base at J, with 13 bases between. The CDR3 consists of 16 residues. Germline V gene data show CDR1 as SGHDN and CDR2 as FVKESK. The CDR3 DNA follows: TGTGCCAGCAGCCACAGACTAGGAGGGGCCAAAAACATTCAGTACTTC. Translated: CASSHRLGGAKNIQYF.

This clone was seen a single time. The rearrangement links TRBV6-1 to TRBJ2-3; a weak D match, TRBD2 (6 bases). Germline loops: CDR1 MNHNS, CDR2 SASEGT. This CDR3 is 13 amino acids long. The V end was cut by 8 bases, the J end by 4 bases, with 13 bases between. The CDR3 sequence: CASVAAPPDTQYF. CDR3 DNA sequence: TGTGCCAGCGTAGCGGCCCCTCCAGATACGCAGTATTTT.

CDR3 residues: CASSLSSEATDTQYF. CDR3 sequence (DNA): TGTGCCAGCAGTTTATCGTCGGAGGCCACAGATACGCAGTATTTT. This chain uses TRBV27 with TRBJ2-3, with D possibly being TRBD2 (5 bases). Per the germline V gene, CDR1 is MNHEY and CDR2 is SMNVEV (reference sequence). The CDR3 length is 15 residues. V lost 0 bases and J 2 bases, leaving 9 bases between the germline ends.

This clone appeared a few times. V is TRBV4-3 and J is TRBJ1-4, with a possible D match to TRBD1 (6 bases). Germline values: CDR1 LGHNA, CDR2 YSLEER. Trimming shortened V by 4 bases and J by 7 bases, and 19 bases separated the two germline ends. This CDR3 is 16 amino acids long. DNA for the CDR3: TGCGCCAGCAGCCTCGTCAGGGGTATGGTGGTTGAAAAACTGTTTTTT. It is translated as CASSLVRGMVVEKLFF.

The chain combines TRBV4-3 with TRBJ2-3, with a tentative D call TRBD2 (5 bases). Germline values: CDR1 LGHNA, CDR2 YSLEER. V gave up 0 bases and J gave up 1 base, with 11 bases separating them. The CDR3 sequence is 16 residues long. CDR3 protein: CASSQDAGICTDTQYF. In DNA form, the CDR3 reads TGCGCCAGCAGCCAAGATGCCGGGATTTGCACAGATACGCAGTATTTT.